This record looks at one TCR beta chain sequence and its context. Its antigen is unidentified. This record comes from a study of blood T cells in healthy people across ages. General observations from the study: Versus aged donors, long-lived donors had higher diversity and more naive CD4+ cells. Per-million-T-cell TCR beta diversity fell roughly linearly with age.

V gave up 2 bases and J gave up 3 bases; unmatched junction bases: 10. The V gene's germline CDR1 is KGHSH and CDR2 LQKENI. This CDR3 has 17 residues. Then a second PCR, running roughly 7 to 11 cycles, was carried out with a sample-barcoded 5' primer and a J-beta primer mix. Each CDR3 protein is one row after TCRdb ran MiXCR on the 5' RACE reads. The sample lists more than 1,400,000 distinct CDR3 sequences; roughly 40% were seen once. The chain couples TRBV18 to TRBJ2-3; 8 bases are a match to TRBD2. The sequence was obtained from a woman under 30 in good health. Sequencing was carried out using blood. Here the CDR3 reads CASSPGQPAGVTDTQYF. DNA for the CDR3: TGTGCCAGCTCACCAGGTCAGCCAGCGGGGGTAACAGATACGCAGTATTTT. The full variable domain, with the rest looked up from reference TRBV18 and TRBJ2-3, is NAGVMQNPRHLVRRRGQEARLRCSPMKGHSHVYWYRQLPEEGLKFMVYLQKENIIDESGMPKERFSAEFPKEGPSILRIQQVVRGDSAAYFCASSPGQPAGVTDTQYFGPGTRLTVL.